This entry lists 11 T cell receptor beta chains sequenced from one sample in a study of EBV T-cell therapy then PD-1 blockade in nasopharyngeal carcinoma. As to time point: 266 days after commencement of treatment, after nivolumab therapy. Treatment: AdE1-LMPpoly-expanded autologous EBV-specific T-cell therapy followed by anti-PD-1 nivolumab. Their target antigens are unknown. The table came from immunoSEQ multiplex PCR; TCRdb's copy has only in-frame clones and leaves some out. This sample yields approximately 22,000 clones, of which about 86% are seen a single time; roughly 30% belongs to the top ten. The material sequenced was CD8+ T cells from blood, taken around day 260 from a patient whose treatment included autologous EBV-specific T cells and nivolumab. The receptors derive from a man aged 35-49 years with nasopharyngeal carcinoma.

The chain combines TRBV27 with TRBJ2-7; TRBD2 might be the D (5 bases). Germline assignment: CDR1 MNHEY and CDR2 SMNVEV (reference sequence). This CDR3 has 15 residues. V shed 4 bases and J shed 0 bases, with 13 bases lying between them. CDR3 DNA sequence: TGTGCCAGCAGTTACCTCCCGGGGAGCTCCTACGAGCAGTACTTC. It codes for CASSYLPGSSYEQYF.

CDR3 in amino acids: CASSLAAIVGNQPQHF. CDR3 sequence (DNA): TGTGCCAGCAGCTTGGCAGCTATCGTGGGAAATCAGCCCCAGCATTTT. The V call is TRBV5-5, the J call TRBJ1-5; D is ambiguous. With 0 bases removed from V and 4 bases from J, the gap between germline ends came to 14 bases. CDR1 and CDR2 from the germline V gene are SGHKS and YYEKEE (reference sequence). The CDR3 length is 16 residues. Variable domain in full (rest from reference TRBV5-5 and TRBJ1-5): DAGVTQSPTHLIKTRGQQVTLRCSPISGHKSVSWYQQVLGQGPQFIFQYYEKEERGRGNFPDRFSARQFPNYSSELNVNALLLGDSALYLCASSLAAIVGNQPQHFGDGTRLSIL.

The chain carries TRBV19 and TRBJ2-3; the match to TRBD1 covers 9 bases. This CDR3 contains 15 residues. Germline CDR1 is LNHDA and CDR2 is SQIVND (reference sequence). V was pared by 3 bases and J by 2 bases, with 3 bases of the junction left unmatched. The CDR3 DNA follows: TGTGCCAGTAGTATCCGGGACAGGGTCACAGATACGCAGTATTTT. It codes for CASSIRDRVTDTQYF.

As concerns this clone: A read error may produce the germline difference seen at one junction end. The rearrangement joins TRBV4-1 to TRBJ1-2, with no clear D. In germline, CDR1 is MGHRA, CDR2 YSYEKL. There are 15 residues in the CDR3. CDR3 DNA: TGCACCAGCAGCCCCGAAGGGTCGGGAGTGAATGGCTACACCTTC. Encoded protein: CTSSPEGSGVNGYTF.

This clone was seen more than once but under ten times. The CDR3 reads CASSQARPGNTIYF. As DNA, the CDR3 is TGCGCCAGCAGCCAAGCCAGACCTGGAAACACCATATATTTT. The V and J genes are TRBV4-3 and TRBJ1-3; D is undetermined. The CDR3 loop spans 14 amino acids. Germline V lookup: CDR1 LGHNA, CDR2 YSLEER. The ends were cut back, 1 base at V and 2 bases at J, with 6 bases in the middle.

The chain combines TRBV4-3 with TRBJ2-7, with D uncertain. Germline lookup yields CDR1 LGHNA and CDR2 YSLEER. V was trimmed by 0 bases and J by 4 bases, leaving 10 bases between them. This CDR3 has 14 amino acids. This CDR3 reads CASSQDAAVYEQYF. CDR3 DNA: TGCGCCAGCAGCCAAGATGCGGCGGTGTACGAGCAGTACTTC.

Relative to its sample, this clone is medium-sized (0.01 to 0.1%). The chain is built from TRBV12-3 or TRBV12-4 and TRBJ2-1; D ambiguous. This CDR3 has 10 residues. V lost 5 bases, J lost 8 bases, and 4 bases lay in between. The CDR3 bases are TGTGCCAGCAGTCCCTATGAGCAGTTCTTC. Its protein product is CASSPYEQFF.

The V call is TRBV3-1 (or the pseudogene TRBV3-2), the J call TRBJ2-4, with D perhaps TRBD1 (6 bases). The CDR3 is 14 amino acids. Trimming pared 7 bases from V and 4 bases from J, leaving 14 bases between. Germline assignment: CDR1 LGHDT and CDR2 YNNKEL (reference sequence). CDR3 sequence (DNA): TGTGCCAGCACCTTAAGGACAGCAAAAAACATTCAGTACTTC. The encoded protein is CASTLRTAKNIQYF.

The rearrangement joins TRBV7-9 to TRBJ1-3; D not resolved. Trimming cost V 5 bases and J 2 bases, with 4 bases left between them. The CDR3 spans 12 residues. Per the germline V gene, CDR1 is SEHNR and CDR2 is FQNEAQ (reference sequence). The CDR3 spells CASSQAGNTIYF. The CDR3 DNA sequence: TGTGCCAGCAGCCAAGCTGGAAACACCATATATTTT. The complete variable domain, with remaining parts taken from reference TRBV7-9 and TRBJ1-3, reads DTGVSQNPRHKITKRGQNVTFRCDPISEHNRLYWYRQTLGQGPEFLTYFQNEAQLEKSRLLSDRFSAERPKGSFSTLEIQRTEQGDSAMYLCASSQAGNTIYFGEGSWLTVV.

The chain joins TRBV28 to TRBJ1-2, with 9 nucleotides matching TRBD1. There are 15 residues in the CDR3. V lost 2 bases to trimming and J lost 7 bases; unmatched junction nucleotides: 8. Per germline, CDR1 MDHEN and CDR2 SYDVKM. Here the CDR3 DNA reads TGTGCCAGCAGTTTAACGTTTACAGGGGGCTTTGGCTACACCTTC. Translation: CASSLTFTGGFGYTF.

This clone is classed as medium-sized (0.01 to 0.1%). V is TRBV7-3 and J is TRBJ2-1; D not certain. CDR3 length: 13 residues. From germline, CDR1 is SGHTA and CDR2 FQGTGA. V was cut by 6 bases and J by 5 bases, with 11 bases left in between. The CDR3 nucleotides are TGTGCCAGCAGATCGGCCAGTAACAATGAGCAGTTCTTC. Protein sequence: CASRSASNNEQFF.